Below, 26 T cell receptor beta chains from the same sample are listed, as sequenced in a study of CD8+ T cells in alopecia areata. After isolation, RNA underwent reverse transcription to generate cDNA as the sequencing template. Sequencing used immunoSEQ multiplex PCR; TCRdb keeps in-frame clones, though not all of them. The sample records 90,000 to 150,000 clones, 50% to 55% being singletons. The treatment was: oral pan-JAK inhibitor, 5-10 mg twice daily. The source material was CD4+ T cells sorted from blood, sampled at week 4, from a patient treated with tofacitinib. Every receptor here comes from a human donor with alopecia areata.

The V and J genes are TRBV11-2 and TRBJ2-1; 7 positions agree with TRBD2. From germline, CDR1 is SGHAT and CDR2 FQNNGV. The V gene end was trimmed by 4 bases and the J gene end by 3 bases; junction bases not matched to a gene: 3. The CDR3 loop spans 14 amino acids. The CDR3 coding sequence is TGTGCCAGCAGCTCCGTAGCGGGCTACAATGAGCAGTTCTTC. Encoded protein: CASSSVAGYNEQFF.

This clone has only a few counts. This chain joins TRBV13 and TRBJ2-1; 8 bases fit TRBD2. Germline V gene sequence: CDR1 PRHDT, CDR2 FYEKMQ (reference sequence). The trim removed 6 bases at V and 3 bases at J, leaving 7 bases unmatched. The CDR3 extends over 15 amino acids. This chain's CDR3 is CASRRGGRNYNEQFF. The DNA of the CDR3 is TGTGCCAGCAGACGGGGGGGAAGGAACTACAATGAGCAGTTCTTC.

The chain uses TRBV20-1 and TRBJ2-1; 7 bases agree with TRBD1. After removal of 6 bases from V and 9 bases from J, the junction contained 2 bases not matched to a gene. The CDR3 runs to 10 residues. Germline CDR1 reads DFQATT; CDR2 reads SNEGSKA (reference sequence). CDR3: CSAQGVEQFF. CDR3 in DNA: TGCAGTGCGCAGGGGGTTGAGCAGTTCTTC.

The V gene is TRBV9, the J gene TRBJ2-5; TRBD2 aligns across 12 bases. The ends lost 3 bases at V and 3 bases at J; junction bases unmatched: 3. The CDR3 extends over 15 amino acids. Germline CDR1 is SGDLS and CDR2 is YYNGEE. The CDR3 sequence is CASSAGLAGKETQYF. The CDR3 DNA sequence: TGTGCCAGCAGCGCCGGACTAGCGGGGAAAGAGACCCAGTACTTC.

The genes are TRBV5-4 and TRBJ1-2; 7 positions agree with TRBD1. The CDR3 sequence is 15 residues long. The V gene end was trimmed by 0 bases and the J gene end by 4 bases; junction bases not matched to a gene: 6. CDR1 and CDR2 from the germline V gene are SGHNT and YYREEE (reference sequence). This CDR3 is CASSLDRGHAYGYTF. The CDR3 DNA reads TGTGCCAGCAGCTTGGACAGGGGCCATGCCTATGGCTACACCTTC. The full variable domain, completed using reference TRBV5-4 and TRBJ1-2, is ETGVTQSPTHLIKTRGQQVTLRCSSQSGHNTVSWYQQALGQGPQFIFQYYREEENGRGNFPPRFSGLQFPNYSSELNVNALELDDSALYLCASSLDRGHAYGYTFGSGTRLTVV.

This clone has more than one count but fewer than ten. The J gene is TRBJ2-1, the V gene TRBV7-9, with 7 positions matching TRBD1. The CDR3 length is 16 residues. The V gene end was trimmed by 3 bases and the J gene end by 1 base; junction bases not matched to a gene: 6. Germline loops: CDR1 SEHNR, CDR2 FQNEAQ (reference sequence). The CDR3 spells CASSFARDSSYNEQFF. In DNA, the CDR3 is TGTGCCAGCAGCTTTGCTCGGGACAGTTCCTACAATGAGCAGTTCTTC. The variable domain in full, completed from reference TRBV7-9 and TRBJ2-1, reads DTGVSQNPRHKITKRGQNVTFRCDPISEHNRLYWYRQTLGQGPEFLTYFQNEAQLEKSRLLSDRFSAERPKGSFSTLEIQRTEQGDSAMYLCASSFARDSSYNEQFFGPGTRLTVL.

This chain connects TRBV19 to TRBJ2-1; a weak D match, TRBD2 (6 bases). There are 13 residues in the CDR3. Germline CDR1 reads LNHDA; CDR2 reads SQIVND (reference sequence). V lost 8 bases and J lost 6, with 14 bases in between. The DNA for the CDR3 is TGTGCCAGTCAGAGTGGAGGGTTCAATGAGCAGTTCTTC. This encodes CASQSGGFNEQFF.

This clone has only a few counts. CDR3 nucleotide sequence: TGTGCCTGGAGTGTACTTCGGTTTTATGGCTACACCTTC. This translates into CAWSVLRFYGYTF. The rearrangement uses TRBV30 and TRBJ1-2; D remains ambiguous. There are 13 residues in the CDR3. Trimming removed 0 bases at V and 5 bases at J, with 10 bases between. Germline-derived CDR1 and CDR2 are GTSNPN and SVGIG (reference sequence).

In its sample, this clone was seen a few times. The gene calls are TRBV29-1 and TRBJ2-1; the D is unclear. The V and J ends lost 2 bases and 5 bases respectively, with 4 bases between them. The CDR3 extends over 11 amino acids. Germline CDR1 and CDR2: SQVTM and ANQGSEA. CDR3 residues: CSVETHNEQFF. The CDR3 DNA follows: TGCAGCGTTGAAACTCACAATGAGCAGTTCTTC.

This clone has only a few counts. This chain joins TRBV29-1 and TRBJ1-2; D is unclear. CDR1 SQVTM and CDR2 ANQGSEA come from the germline V gene. V was trimmed by 3 bases and J by 6 bases, leaving 11 bases between them. There are 12 residues in the CDR3. The CDR3 coding sequence is TGCAGCGTTGAGGCAGGTCCCAATGGCTACACCTTC. This gives the protein CSVEAGPNGYTF.

The chain carries TRBV6-5 and TRBJ2-7; D may be TRBD2 (6 bases). Germline V CDR1 and CDR2: MNHEY, SVGAGI. This CDR3 has 15 amino acids. Deletions cut 2 bases from V and 2 bases from J, with 13 bases between. The chain's CDR3 is CASSYGREETYEQYF. CDR3 bases: TGTGCCAGCAGTTACGGCAGGGAGGAGACCTACGAGCAGTACTTC.

A word on this clone: The sample has other DNA sequences that encode this CDR3 too. V usage is TRBV5-1 and J usage is TRBJ1-2; D call uncertain. The CDR3 consists of 13 residues. Germline values: CDR1 SGHRS, CDR2 YFSETQ. V was cut by 5 bases and J by 2 bases, with 10 bases left in between. CDR3 DNA: TGCGCCAGCAGTTCGGACGGGAACTATGGCTACACCTTC. As protein: CASSSDGNYGYTF.

The gene calls are TRBV15 and TRBJ1-2; a weak D match, TRBD1 (5 bases). Germline CDR1 LNHNV, CDR2 YYDKDF (reference sequence). Trimming removed 1 base from V and 1 base from J, with 7 bases in between. CDR3 length: 14 residues. The CDR3 DNA sequence: TGTGCCACCAGCAGAGGAAGGGGTAACTATGGCTACACCTTC. Residues: CATSRGRGNYGYTF.

The chain is built from TRBV29-1 and TRBJ2-5; possible D gene TRBD1, 6 bases. The CDR3 sequence is 11 residues long. Per the germline V gene, CDR1 is SQVTM and CDR2 is ANQGSEA. V was trimmed by 6 bases and J by 5 bases, leaving 10 bases between them. The CDR3 region has the DNA TGCAGCGTCAGGGGTCAGGAGACCCAGTACTTC. The encoded protein is CSVRGQETQYF.

This clone came up a few times. CDR3 in DNA: TGTGCCAGCAGTGAACTAGCGCCGTTCTACGAGCAGTACTTC. The encoded protein is CASSELAPFYEQYF. This chain joins TRBV6-1 and TRBJ2-7, with a tentative D call TRBD2 (6 bases). Germline values: CDR1 MNHNS, CDR2 SASEGT. Trimming stripped 2 bases from V and 3 bases from J, with 11 bases between. This CDR3 comprises 14 residues.

J is TRBJ2-1 and V is TRBV7-9; possibly TRBD1 or TRBD2 for D (5 bases each). Germline V gene lookup returns CDR1 SEHNR and CDR2 FQNEAQ (reference sequence). V lost 5 bases, J lost 9 bases, and 11 bases lay in between. This CDR3 contains 12 residues. The DNA of the CDR3 is TGTGCCAGCAGCCAGGGTCGGGGTGAGCAGTTCTTC. Protein sequence: CASSQGRGEQFF.

This chain connects TRBV4-1 to TRBJ2-7; D tentatively reads TRBD1 or TRBD2 (5 bases each). The V end was cut by 1 base, the J end by 5 bases, with 15 bases between. The CDR3 is made up of 15 amino acids. Germline assignment: CDR1 MGHRA and CDR2 YSYEKL. The CDR3 here is CASSQGSGSGDEQYF. CDR3 DNA sequence: TGCGCCAGCAGCCAAGGGTCAGGGAGTGGGGACGAGCAGTACTTC.

This chain joins TRBV29-1 and TRBJ2-1, with a tentative D call TRBD1 (5 bases). The CDR3 length is 13 residues. From germline, CDR1 is SQVTM and CDR2 ANQGSEA. Deletions cut 2 bases from V and 6 bases from J, with 11 bases between. DNA of the CDR3: TGCAGCGTTGAAAAGGGCAGGGCCAATGAGCAGTTCTTC. Its protein is CSVEKGRANEQFF.

The chain couples TRBV29-1 to TRBJ2-1, with a possible D match to TRBD2 (5 bases). This CDR3 comprises 11 residues. V lost 8 bases and J lost 7, with 12 bases in between. The germline V gene has CDR1 SQVTM and CDR2 ANQGSEA. DNA for the CDR3: TGCAGCACTGGCAGGAGGAATGAGCAGTTCTTC. Its protein is CSTGRRNEQFF.

The J gene is TRBJ2-5, the V gene TRBV30; D possibly corresponds to TRBD1 (5 bases). Germline-derived CDR1 and CDR2 are GTSNPN and SVGIG (reference sequence). CDR3 length: 16 residues. V was clipped by 3 bases and J by 4 bases, with 21 bases between them. The CDR3 DNA follows: TGTGCCTGGAGGGGTTCAGGGTTGTTCGTCGGAGAGACCCAGTACTTC. Translating gives CAWRGSGLFVGETQYF.

This clone has only a few counts. V usage is TRBV14 and J usage is TRBJ2-7; D might be TRBD1 or TRBD2, each matching 6 bases. CDR1 and CDR2 (germline): SGHDN, FVKESK. The V and J ends lost 1 base and 4 bases respectively, with 14 bases between them. CDR3 size: 15 residues. The DNA for the CDR3 is TGTGCCAGCAGCCAAGGTCAGACAGGAGGGTACGAGCAGTACTTC. It is translated as CASSQGQTGGYEQYF.

The chain is built from TRBV29-1 and TRBJ2-3; 13 nucleotides align to TRBD2. Germline V CDR1 and CDR2: SQVTM, ANQGSEA. V lost 6 bases and J lost 7; bases outside the gene matches: 7. CDR3 length equals 14 residues. Here the CDR3 DNA reads TGCAGCGTCCTGGGACTAGCGGGACGGAATACGCAGTATTTT. Encoded protein: CSVLGLAGRNTQYF.

The chain has TRBV18 and TRBJ2-7; no reliable D call. The length of the CDR3 is 13 residues. Trimming took off 1 base at V and 0 bases at J, with 4 bases between the two ends. Germline CDR1 reads KGHSH; CDR2 reads LQKENI. The CDR3 sequence is CASSPLDSYEQYF. The CDR3 coding sequence is TGTGCCAGCTCACCACTAGACTCCTACGAGCAGTACTTC.

This clone was detected many times. The chain joins TRBV29-1 to TRBJ2-7; possible D gene TRBD1, 5 bases. V dropped 7 bases and J dropped 5 bases, with 15 bases sitting between them. The CDR3 is 12 residues long. Germline-derived CDR1 and CDR2 are SQVTM and ANQGSEA. CDR3 nucleotide sequence: TGCAGCGCCACAGGCTTCAGGGACGAGCAGTACTTC. It yields the protein CSATGFRDEQYF.

The chain joins TRBV29-1 to TRBJ2-2; D is uncertain. Trimming cost V 4 bases and J 4 bases, with 4 bases left between them. The germline CDR1 and CDR2 sequences are SQVTM and ANQGSEA. The CDR3 length is 11 residues. CDR3 region: CSVGFTGELFF. The DNA of the CDR3 is TGCAGCGTTGGGTTCACCGGGGAGCTGTTTTTT.

The V gene is TRBV5-8, the J gene TRBJ1-5, with no clear D. Germline CDR1 and CDR2: SGHTS and YDEGEE. The germline V and J ends were trimmed by 1 base and 2 bases, with 4 bases remaining between them. This CDR3 has 13 amino acids. The CDR3 protein is CASSLQGNQPQHF. The CDR3 DNA reads TGTGCCAGCAGCTTGCAGGGCAATCAGCCCCAGCATTTT.